This T cell receptor (beta chain) was obtained from a study of T cells in Graves' hyperthyroidism and ophthalmopathy. Study summary: Before any treatment, at initial diagnosis, peripheral blood was collected. Points from the study as a whole: In blood, most of the thyroid clonotypes expanded above 0.001 were also present.

Drawn at first hyperthyroidism diagnosis, the blood sample preceded any ophthalmopathy symptoms. More than 9.5 ml fresh peripheral blood yielded the PBMCs. This clonotype was counted ten times or more. The target antigen is unknown. TCR beta CDR3 regions were amplified from RNA. A first-round RT-PCR of the TCR CDR3 used the HTBI primer set. TCRdb re-derived calls from the multiplex PCR reads in MiXCR, one entry per CDR3 protein. The sample contains around 250,000 distinct CDR3 sequences, approximately 14% of which appear only once. The CDR3 length is 18 residues. Germline V CDR1 and CDR2: SEHNR, FQNEAQ (reference sequence). Trimming removed 2 bases from V and 3 bases from J, with 23 bases in between.

The sample comprised blood. J is TRBJ2-7 and V is TRBV7-9, with D tentatively TRBD2 (6 bases). This clonotype originated in a woman aged 40 to 49 with Graves' hyperthyroidism that later progressed to Graves' ophthalmopathy. The CDR3 region is CASSLTLREAGLLYEQYF. DNA of the CDR3: TGTGCCAGCAGCTTAACTCTGAGGGAAGCGGGTCTCCTCTACGAGCAGTACTTC.